This T cell receptor (beta chain) was identified in a study of cytomegalovirus exposure and HLA in healthy donors. The PCR used 60 Vbeta and 13 Jbeta primers. Sequencing used immunoSEQ multiplex PCR; TCRdb keeps in-frame clones, though not all of them. The top ten clones hold around 3.5% of a sample with 95,000 to 150,000 clones, roughly 80% of them seen once. CDR1 LNHNV and CDR2 YYDKDF come from the germline V gene (reference sequence). Unmatched junction bases numbered 17, after V lost 9 bases and J lost 5 bases. The CDR3 runs 18 residues. The receptor was isolated from a woman in her thirties or forties in good health and CMV-seropositive. The sample consisted of PBMCs. V and J are TRBV15 and TRBJ2-2, with 11 bases matching TRBD2. The CDR3 DNA is TGTGCCACTTCTATTCGCATACCGGGACTAGCGGCTACCGGGGAGCTGTTTTTT. Translating it yields CATSIRIPGLAATGELFF.